One sample yielded the 22 T cell receptor beta chains listed below, sequenced in a study of cytomegalovirus exposure and HLA in healthy donors. Researchers ran the PCR with 60 Vbeta and 13 Jbeta primers. The data were produced by immunoSEQ multiplex PCR, yet TCRdb's version contains in-frame clones alone and is incomplete. Of 200,000 to 250,000 clones listed, about 81% are singletons. Specimen: PBMCs. The receptors here all came from a middle-aged woman in good health and CMV-seronegative.

With regard to this clone: Germline and junction disagree at one end, which may indicate a read error. V usage is TRBV7-9 and J usage is TRBJ2-1; D gene uncertain. CDR1 SEHNR and CDR2 FQNEAQ come from the germline V gene (reference sequence). CDR3 length equals 12 residues. The CDR3 sequence: CSSSRLDNEQFF. In nucleotides, the CDR3 is TGTTCCAGCAGCCGACTTGACAATGAGCAGTTCTTC.

This chain links TRBV9 with TRBJ2-3; weak D call: TRBD1 (6 bases). V was trimmed by 4 bases and J by 0 bases, leaving 15 bases between them. The CDR3 spans 16 residues. Germline assignment: CDR1 SGDLS and CDR2 YYNGEE. CDR3 residues: CASSPRTVISTDTQYF. The CDR3 nucleotides are TGTGCCAGCAGCCCCAGGACAGTGATTAGCACAGATACGCAGTATTTT. The whole variable domain, remainder taken from reference TRBV9 and TRBJ2-3, is DSGVTQTPKHLITATGQRVTLRCSPRSGDLSVYWYQQSLDQGLQFLIQYYNGEERAKGNILERFSAQQFPDLHSELNLSSLELGDSALYFCASSPRTVISTDTQYFGPGTRLTVL.

This chain links TRBV5-6 with TRBJ1-1, with D uncertain. Germline V gene sequence: CDR1 SGHDT, CDR2 YYEEEE. V lost 3 bases and J lost 3, with 21 bases in between. The CDR3 runs to 17 residues. The DNA of the CDR3 is TGTGCCAGCAGCTCCAGACCGGGAGTAAGTTGGCACACTGAAGCTTTCTTT. Protein: CASSSRPGVSWHTEAFF.

The chain employs TRBV18 and TRBJ2-7; TRBD1 is a possible D gene (6 bases). V lost 1 base, J lost 6 bases, and 13 bases lay in between. This CDR3 spans 14 amino acids. Looked up from germline, CDR1 is KGHSH and CDR2 is LQKENI. Here the CDR3 reads CASSPRQDVREQYF. The CDR3 DNA is TGTGCCAGCTCACCACGACAGGACGTTCGCGAGCAGTACTTC.

V gene TRBV27 combines with J gene TRBJ2-1; 7 nucleotides align to TRBD1. Unmatched junction bases numbered 6, after V lost 5 bases and J lost 2 bases. Germline lookup yields CDR1 MNHEY and CDR2 SMNVEV (reference sequence). The CDR3 spans 15 residues. DNA of the CDR3: TGTGCCAGCAGTGCTCGTGGGACAGCCTACAATGAGCAGTTCTTC. Translating gives CASSARGTAYNEQFF.

V gene TRBV6-6 combines with J gene TRBJ2-5; tentative D call: TRBD2 (5 bases). The CDR3 consists of 14 residues. Germline loops: CDR1 MNHNY, CDR2 SVGAGI (reference sequence). With 7 bases removed from V and 2 bases from J, the gap between germline ends came to 14 bases. Written as DNA, the CDR3 is TGTGCCAGCAATGCATTCAGAGGGCAAGAGACCCAGTACTTC. Protein: CASNAFRGQETQYF.

This rearrangement joins TRBV19 to TRBJ1-1; 8 nucleotides line up with TRBD1. The CDR3 extends over 15 amino acids. With V trimmed by 0 bases and J by 2 bases, 2 bases remained unmatched. Looked up from germline, CDR1 is LNHDA and CDR2 is SQIVND (reference sequence). The CDR3 DNA follows: TGTGCCAGTAGTATAGAAGGACAGGGTAACACTGAAGCTTTCTTT. Translated: CASSIEGQGNTEAFF.

The rearrangement uses TRBV5-1 and TRBJ2-1, with D possibly TRBD2 on 5 matching bases. Trimming took 3 bases from V and 9 from J, leaving 13 bases between them. The germline V gene has CDR1 SGHRS and CDR2 YFSETQ. This CDR3 is 13 amino acids long. The chain's CDR3 is CASSWELWGEQFF. In nucleotides, the CDR3 is TGCGCCAGCAGCTGGGAGTTGTGGGGTGAGCAGTTCTTC.

The chain uses TRBV4-1 and TRBJ2-1; possible D gene TRBD2, 6 bases. This CDR3 comprises 13 residues. Germline V gene lookup returns CDR1 MGHRA and CDR2 YSYEKL. V was shortened by 1 base and J by 16 bases, with 17 bases between the two germline ends. CDR3 amino acids: CASSQGDLGPFFF. CDR3 nucleotide sequence: TGCGCCAGCAGCCAAGGGGACTTGGGGCCTTTTTTCTTC.

The chain uses TRBV15 and TRBJ2-5, with 7 bases aligning to TRBD2. The CDR3 covers 16 residues. Trimming at V came to 5 bases and at J to 1 base, leaving 10 bases not matched to a gene. Germline-derived CDR1 and CDR2 are LNHNV and YYDKDF (reference sequence). CDR3 residues: CATSPWGGESQETQYF. CDR3 sequence (DNA): TGTGCCACCAGCCCATGGGGGGGGGAAAGCCAAGAGACCCAGTACTTC.

V gene TRBV19 combines with J gene TRBJ1-5, with a weak D call TRBD1 (6 bases). Germline CDR1 and CDR2: LNHDA and SQIVND (reference sequence). The CDR3 is made up of 14 amino acids. The V end lost 5 bases, the J end lost 6 bases, and 14 bases lay between the germline ends. DNA for the CDR3: TGTGCCAGTAGTGCCACAGGGTCGGCTCAGCCCCAGCATTTT. Encoded protein: CASSATGSAQPQHF.

The genes are TRBV7-3 and TRBJ2-1, with 10 positions matching TRBD2. The germline V gene encodes CDR1 SGHTA and CDR2 FQGTGA. V was clipped by 6 bases and J by 5 bases; unmatched bases: 7. This CDR3 spans 15 amino acids. In nucleotides, the CDR3 is TGTGCCAGCAGACCGGGACTAGCGAACGACAATGAGCAGTTCTTC. This translates into CASRPGLANDNEQFF.

This clone was seen a handful of times. J is TRBJ2-1 and V is TRBV20-1, with 9 bases aligning to TRBD2. This CDR3 region has 11 residues. V lost 6 bases and J lost 15; bases outside the gene matches: 9. Germline CDR1 is DFQATT and CDR2 is SNEGSKA (reference sequence). The CDR3 DNA sequence: TGCAGTGCCGCTGGGGTGCGGGAGGGGTTCTTC. Protein product: CSAAGVREGFF.

This clone occurred a few times. V is TRBV7-8 and J is TRBJ2-7, with 10 bases matching TRBD1. The CDR3 length is 17 residues. Germline V CDR1 and CDR2: SGHVS, FQNEAQ. Trimming removed 5 bases from V and 1 base from J; junction bases left unmatched: 11. CDR3 residues: CASSPTHPGQGSYEQYF. For the CDR3, the DNA is TGTGCCAGCAGCCCGACGCATCCGGGACAGGGGTCCTACGAGCAGTACTTC.

The V gene is TRBV7-8, the J gene TRBJ2-1; 11 nucleotides agree with TRBD2. CDR1 is SGHVS, CDR2 FQNEAQ, per germline. V dropped 3 bases and J dropped 7; count of bases not matched to a gene: 2. The CDR3 has 14 amino acids. CDR3 loop: CASSFSGRANEQFF. The CDR3 region has the DNA TGTGCCAGCAGCTTTAGCGGGAGGGCGAATGAGCAGTTCTTC.

This clone was detected only once. This rearrangement joins TRBV4-1 to TRBJ2-1, with 8 positions matching TRBD2. CDR3 length: 17 residues. J gave up 4 bases and V 1 base, and 9 bases lay outside the gene matches. The V gene's germline CDR1 is MGHRA and CDR2 YSYEKL. The CDR3 DNA follows: TGCGCCAGCAGCCAAGGGTCGGCTAGCGGGCTGTACAATGAGCAGTTCTTC. This codes for CASSQGSASGLYNEQFF.

The V call is TRBV5-1, the J call TRBJ1-1; perhaps TRBD1 as D (6 bases). Germline V gene lookup returns CDR1 SGHRS and CDR2 YFSETQ. Trimming shortened V by 2 bases and J by 0 bases, and 14 bases separated the two germline ends. The CDR3 loop spans 16 amino acids. CDR3 DNA: TGCGCCAGCAGCTTACCCAGGGGTGGATTGAACACTGAAGCTTTCTTT. Translating gives CASSLPRGGLNTEAFF.

The rearrangement uses TRBV4-1 and TRBJ1-1; 9 nucleotides agree with TRBD1. The ends lost 0 bases at V and 4 bases at J; junction bases unmatched: 15. Germline assignment: CDR1 MGHRA and CDR2 YSYEKL. The CDR3 is 19 residues long. CDR3 in amino acids: CASSQEEQGAFRMGTEAFF. For the CDR3, the DNA is TGCGCCAGCAGCCAAGAAGAACAGGGGGCCTTCCGAATGGGCACTGAAGCTTTCTTT.

V is TRBV9 and J is TRBJ1-1; D unresolved. The CDR3 sequence is 15 residues long. Germline loops: CDR1 SGDLS, CDR2 YYNGEE. Trimming cost V 2 bases and J 0 bases, with 11 bases left between them. CDR3 loop: CASSVGGILNTEAFF. As DNA, the CDR3 is TGTGCCAGCAGCGTTGGAGGGATATTGAACACTGAAGCTTTCTTT.

This clone has only one observation. V usage is TRBV7-8 and J usage is TRBJ1-5; D is possibly TRBD1 (5 bases). Germline V CDR1 and CDR2: SGHVS, FQNEAQ. V dropped 1 base and J dropped 0 bases, with 10 bases sitting between them. The CDR3 loop spans 16 amino acids. Here the CDR3 reads CASSLDTGYSNQPQHF. CDR3 nucleotide sequence: TGTGCCAGCAGCTTAGATACAGGCTATAGCAATCAGCCCCAGCATTTT.

This clone has only one observation. The chain has TRBV7-9 and TRBJ2-5, with TRBD1 matching over 8 bases. CDR1 is SEHNR and CDR2 is FQNEAQ in the germline V gene (reference sequence). Losses at the gene ends were 6 bases for V and 5 bases for J; bases not matched to a gene: 17. This CDR3 has 17 residues. CDR3 sequence (DNA): TGTGCCAGCAGTCCCCTGGGGCAGGGGGCCCGTCGGGAGACCCAGTACTTC. Amino acid sequence: CASSPLGQGARRETQYF.

This chain connects TRBV5-4 to TRBJ1-1; 8 positions agree with TRBD1. Trimming at V came to 4 bases and at J to 8 bases, leaving 16 bases not matched to a gene. The germline V gene has CDR1 SGHNT and CDR2 YYREEE (reference sequence). The CDR3 consists of 16 residues. The CDR3 nucleotides read TGTGCCAGCAGCGCATGGACAGGGCGCCTGGTGGGCGAAGCTTTCTTT. This gives the protein CASSAWTGRLVGEAFF.